The source of this TCR beta chain is a study of T cells in Graves' hyperthyroidism and ophthalmopathy. This clonotype was detected many times. What it binds is unknown. CDR1 is MNHEY, CDR2 SMNVEV, per germline (reference sequence). Between the trimmed V and J ends, which lost 4 bases and 0 bases, there was a span of 18 bases. CDR3 length equals 17 residues. Study-level points and caveats: Ophthalmopathy was identified by the model a median about seven months ahead of onset.

TCR beta CDR3 region amplification was performed from RNA transcripts. The TCR CDR3 was amplified in a first-round RT-PCR using the HTBI primer set. TCRdb recomputed calls from the multiplex PCR reads with MiXCR, one row per CDR3 protein. The sample shows around 350,000 distinct CDR3 sequences, about 18% of them seen only once. A sample of blood taken at first hyperthyroidism diagnosis preceded any ophthalmopathy symptoms. The receptor's source is a woman in her thirties with Graves' hyperthyroidism that later progressed to Graves' ophthalmopathy. The sequencing input was blood. The rearrangement joins TRBV27 to TRBJ1-1; a possible D gene is TRBD1 (6 bases). This CDR3 reads CASSSLSFRGMNTEAFF. The CDR3 nucleotides read TGTGCCAGCAGTTCATTATCCTTCAGGGGAATGAACACTGAAGCTTTCTTT.